This TCR beta chain was identified in a study of Graves' ophthalmopathy and Graves' hyperthyroidism. Comments on this clonotype: The antigen is unknown.

Hyperthyroidism counted as stable given no ophthalmopathy within 18 months of follow-up. Study observations and caveats: Blood repertoires reportedly contained most expanded thyroid clonotypes above 0.001 frequency.

RNA served as the template for amplifying TCR beta CDR3 regions. First-round RT-PCR used HTBI primers; second-round multiplex PCR followed. From the multiplex PCR reads, TCRdb called clonotypes with MiXCR, one entry per CDR3 protein. The repertoire includes roughly 420,000 distinct CDR3 sequences, more than 20% of them detected once, and under 3.5% sits in the top ten. The germline V gene encodes CDR1 MGHDK and CDR2 SYGVNS. The CDR3 contains 13 residues. V was pared by 6 bases and J by 6 bases, with 15 bases between. Sequences were obtained from peripheral blood. The clonotype comes from a woman aged 18-35 years with stable Graves' hyperthyroidism. The gene calls are TRBV25-1 and TRBJ2-7, with a weak D call TRBD1 (5 bases). CDR3 in amino acids: CASRGRGQGEQYF. The CDR3 DNA follows: TGTGCCAGCAGGGGAAGAGGCCAGGGCGAGCAGTACTTC.